The 29 T cell receptor beta chains presented below share a single source sample, sequenced in a study of blood T cells in healthy people across ages (dated by TCRdb to about 2015). Libraries came from 5' RACE. Reads for this sample came from an Illumina HiSeq 2500. A second PCR of roughly 6 to 11 cycles was performed with a sample-barcoded 5' primer and a J-beta primer mix. Starting from the raw public reads, TCRdb applied fastp trimming at Q25, assembled clones with MiXCR and retained in-frame beta chains. Each entry is one CDR3 protein sequence, shown with its most common DNA and genes. The sample data list hundreds of thousands of distinct CDR3 sequences, and about 30% of these were observed just once. The top ten constitute roughly 14% of the sample. Sequencing was done on a sample of blood. The source is an elderly woman in good health.

This clonotype showed up just a few times. This rearrangement joins TRBV19 to TRBJ2-7; 11 nucleotides align to TRBD2. The J call may be faulty, since TRBJ2-5 better matches the DNA end. The CDR3 covers 15 residues. Germline V gene lookup returns CDR1 LNHDA and CDR2 SQIVND (reference sequence). The CDR3 nucleotides are TGTGCCAGTAGTATGTCTAGCGGGGGGAAAGAGACCCAGTACTTC. Translating it yields CASSMSSGGKETQYF.

This clonotype has a count of ten or more. The V gene is TRBV7-2, the J gene TRBJ2-3; 8 nucleotides match TRBD2. This CDR3 is 11 amino acids long. Trimming removed 9 bases from V and 10 bases from J; junction bases left unmatched: 6. Per the germline V gene, CDR1 is SGHTA and CDR2 is FQGNSA. The CDR3 region is CASTGGPPQYF. The CDR3 nucleotides are TGTGCCAGTACGGGGGGGCCCCCGCAGTATTTT.

The gene calls are TRBV3-1 and TRBJ1-2; D gene unclear. Trimming left V 1 base short and J 6 bases short, with 9 bases between. This CDR3 region has 13 residues. Per germline, CDR1 LGHDT and CDR2 YNNKEL (reference sequence). The CDR3 protein is CASSQGRTDGYTF. The CDR3 coding sequence is TGTGCCAGCAGCCAAGGACGGACTGATGGCTACACCTTC.

The CDR3: CATSREWSGGDEKLFF. In DNA form, the CDR3 reads TGTGCCACCAGCAGAGAGTGGTCAGGGGGGGATGAAAAACTGTTTTTT. The V gene is TRBV15, the J gene TRBJ1-4; 7 bases are a match to TRBD1. Germline loops: CDR1 LNHNV, CDR2 YYDKDF (reference sequence). The CDR3 loop spans 16 amino acids. The V and J ends lost 0 bases and 6 bases, in that order; junction bases with no gene match: 7.

This clonotype was detected only a few times. V and J are TRBV7-2 and TRBJ1-1; D is uncertain. This CDR3 contains 14 residues. V lost 2 bases and J 5 bases, leaving 12 bases between the germline ends. CDR1 is SGHTA, CDR2 FQGNSA, per germline. Written as DNA, the CDR3 is TGTGCCAGCAGCTTAAATGTCAGAGGGACTGAAGCTTTCTTT. Translated: CASSLNVRGTEAFF.

The chain recombines TRBV6-1 with TRBJ2-7, with D unclear. Deletions cut 3 bases from V and 2 bases from J, with 8 bases between. Germline values: CDR1 MNHNS, CDR2 SASEGT. The CDR3 runs 13 residues. CDR3 amino acids: CASSDGGPYEQYF. The CDR3 DNA follows: TGTGCCAGCAGTGATGGCGGTCCCTACGAGCAGTACTTC.

A word on this clonotype: A much larger clone differs by one base, so this may be a read error. This rearrangement joins TRBV6-1 to TRBJ2-5; D is unresolved. The better agreement between TRBJ2-7 and the DNA end casts doubt on the J call. This CDR3 is built from 12 residues. Germline V gene data show CDR1 as MNHNS and CDR2 as SASEGT. CDR3 nucleotide sequence: TGTGCCAGCATAAGTGATGGCCACGAGCAGTACTTC. Its protein is CASISDGHEQYF.

At least ten counts were recorded for this clonotype. The chain couples TRBV12-3 or TRBV12-4 to TRBJ2-6; no clear D gene. V lost 2 bases and J lost 1, with 6 bases in between. This CDR3 is built from 15 residues. CDR3 loop: CASSLSGSGANVLTF. In nucleotides, the CDR3 is TGTGCCAGCAGTTTATCTGGGTCTGGGGCCAACGTCCTGACTTTC.

This clonotype was seen at least ten times. This sequence joins TRBV13 and TRBJ1-2; D remains unclear. The CDR3 is 13 amino acids. The V end was cut by 3 bases, the J end by 7 bases, with 12 bases between. In germline, CDR1 is PRHDT, CDR2 FYEKMQ (reference sequence). The CDR3 nucleotides read TGTGCCAGCAGCTTTTATAGCGGAGGTGGCTACACCTTC. It encodes CASSFYSGGGYTF.

This clonotype was observed at least ten times. The V and J genes are TRBV6-2 or TRBV6-3 and TRBJ1-2; no definite D call. Trimming stripped 10 bases from V and 3 bases from J, with 15 bases between. The CDR3 loop spans 13 amino acids. The V gene's germline CDR1 is MNHEY and CDR2 SVGEGT. The CDR3 here is CATWSPGDYGYTF. The CDR3 DNA follows: TGTGCCACCTGGAGTCCCGGGGACTATGGCTACACCTTC.

This clonotype was found many times. The CDR3, as DNA: TGTGCCAGCAGCCCGGAGGCGGCAACTAATGAAAAACTGTTTTTT. It specifies CASSPEAATNEKLFF. The chain joins TRBV7-2 to TRBJ1-4; no firm D call. The CDR3 runs to 15 residues. CDR1 and CDR2 from the germline V gene are SGHTA and FQGNSA. Trimming stripped 5 bases from V and 0 bases from J, with 10 bases between.

V is TRBV7-2 and J is TRBJ2-3; 14 positions agree with TRBD2. After removal of 4 bases from V and 1 base from J, the junction contained 1 base not matched to a gene. This CDR3 has 16 amino acids. Looked up from germline, CDR1 is SGHTA and CDR2 is FQGNSA. The CDR3 DNA sequence: TGTGCCAGCAGCTCGACTAGCGGGGGGGGCACAGATACGCAGTATTTT. It codes for CASSSTSGGGTDTQYF.

The rearrangement uses TRBV29-1 and TRBJ1-1; D is possibly TRBD1 (6 bases). Trimming cost V 7 bases and J 0 bases, with 15 bases left between them. The CDR3 covers 14 residues. Germline values: CDR1 SQVTM, CDR2 ANQGSEA. This CDR3 is CSATTGHLNTEAFF. Here the CDR3 DNA reads TGCAGCGCCACAACGGGACACCTGAACACTGAAGCTTTCTTT.

This clonotype came up many times. This chain uses TRBV5-5 with TRBJ2-7; D ambiguous. Germline values: CDR1 SGHKS, CDR2 YYEKEE (reference sequence). The CDR3 consists of 12 residues. Trimming took off 0 bases at V and 4 bases at J, with 5 bases between the two ends. The CDR3 nucleotides read TGTGCCAGCAGCTTGGCTGTATACGAGCAGTACTTC. It translates to CASSLAVYEQYF.

This clonotype appeared many times. The CDR3 loop reads CASSLGDFTDTQYF. The CDR3 DNA is TGTGCCAGCAGCTTAGGGGATTTCACAGATACGCAGTATTTT. This chain links TRBV11-2 with TRBJ2-3; no clear D gene. V lost 1 base, J lost 2 bases, and 7 bases lay in between. CDR1 and CDR2 from the germline V gene are SGHAT and FQNNGV. The CDR3 has 14 amino acids.

This clonotype has at least ten counts. This chain joins TRBV5-1 and TRBJ2-7, with no clear D. CDR3 length: 12 residues. Germline V gene sequence: CDR1 SGHRS, CDR2 YFSETQ. V lost 2 bases and J 3 bases, leaving 6 bases between the germline ends. Written as DNA, the CDR3 is TGCGCCAGCAGCTTCAATCTCTACGAGCAGTACTTC. It encodes CASSFNLYEQYF.

In the case of this clonotype: The junction does not match germline at one end; this may be a read error. The chain couples TRBV7-7 to TRBJ2-1; 8 positions agree with TRBD2. The CDR3 has 16 residues. Per germline, CDR1 SSHAT and CDR2 FNYEAQ (reference sequence). This chain's CDR3 is CASSARLAPRLDEQFF. DNA of the CDR3: TGTGCTAGCAGCGCCCGACTAGCGCCACGGCTTGATGAGCAGTTCTTC. The variable domain in full, with the rest retrieved from reference TRBV7-7 and TRBJ2-1, is GAGVSQSPRYKVTKRGQDVTLRCDPISSHATLYWYQQALGQGPEFLTYFNYEAQPDKSGLPSDRFSAERPEGSISTLTIQRTEQRDSAMYRCASSARLAPRLDEQFFGPGTRLTVL.

This clonotype was seen repeatedly, ten times or more. The CDR3 loop is CASILGSGDEQFF. The CDR3 DNA sequence: TGTGCCAGCATTCTGGGGAGCGGCGATGAGCAGTTCTTC. This chain links TRBV7-9 with TRBJ2-1, with D possibly TRBD2 on 5 matching bases. This CDR3 has 13 residues. From germline, CDR1 is SEHNR and CDR2 FQNEAQ (reference sequence). V lost 7 bases and J lost 8, with 15 bases in between.

The genes are TRBV7-8 and TRBJ2-7, with D unclear. CDR3 length: 14 amino acids. The germline V gene has CDR1 SGHVS and CDR2 FQNEAQ. Trimming stripped 5 bases from V and 3 bases from J, with 14 bases between. This chain's CDR3 is CASSPELEFYEQYF. As DNA, the CDR3 is TGTGCCAGCAGCCCTGAATTAGAGTTCTACGAGCAGTACTTC. Together with reference TRBV7-8 and TRBJ2-7, the CDR3 gives the full variable domain: GAGVSQSPRYKVAKRGQDVALRCDPISGHVSLFWYQQALGQGPEFLTYFQNEAQLDKSGLPSDRFFAERPEGSVSTLKIQRTQQEDSAVYLCASSPELEFYEQYFGPGTRLTVT.

This clonotype was seen once. The J gene is TRBJ1-2, the V gene TRBV27; the D is unclear. The CDR3 sequence is 14 residues long. Germline V gives CDR1 MNHEY, CDR2 SMNVEV (reference sequence). Trimming stripped 11 bases from V and 2 bases from J, with 18 bases between. The CDR3 loop is CAGGPRTPNYGYTF. The CDR3 nucleotides read TGTGCCGGCGGTCCTAGGACGCCCAACTATGGCTACACCTTC.

This clonotype showed up many times. The J gene is TRBJ2-5, the V gene TRBV20-1, with 8 bases aligning to TRBD1. The CDR3 is made up of 14 amino acids. The V and J ends lost 1 base and 5 bases, in that order; junction bases with no gene match: 6. Germline-derived CDR1 and CDR2 are DFQATT and SNEGSKA (reference sequence). Written as DNA, the CDR3 is TGCAGTGCTAGAGTTCGGACAGGGTGGGAGACCCAGTACTTC. Translation gives CSARVRTGWETQYF.

Comments on this clonotype: This may be a read error: a much more frequent sequence differs by one nucleotide. The chain carries TRBV5-4 and TRBJ2-1, with D possibly matching TRBD1 (6 bases). The CDR3 is made up of 14 amino acids. V shed 2 bases and J shed 13 bases, with 19 bases lying between them. The V gene's germline CDR1 is SGHNT and CDR2 YYREEE (reference sequence). CDR3 coding DNA: TGTGCCAGCAGCTTACAGGGAAGCCAAGAGACCCAGTTCTTC. Translation gives CASSLQGSQETQFF.

This clonotype has a count of ten or more. This rearrangement joins TRBV7-2 to TRBJ2-7, with a possible D match to TRBD1 (5 bases). Trimming pared 0 bases from V and 2 bases from J, leaving 8 bases between. CDR1 and CDR2 (germline): SGHTA, FQGNSA. The CDR3 is 14 residues long. The DNA of the CDR3 is TGTGCCAGCAGCTTAGCGTCCAGGGCCTACGAGCAGTACTTC. Encoded protein: CASSLASRAYEQYF.

This clonotype came up many times. V usage is TRBV7-3 and J usage is TRBJ2-1, with a tentative D call TRBD1 (7 bases). Germline CDR1 SGHTA, CDR2 FQGTGA. Trimming stripped 5 bases from V and 9 bases from J, with 23 bases between. This CDR3 has 16 residues. CDR3 protein: CASSPSGGQGGGEQFF. CDR3 nucleotide sequence: TGTGCCAGCAGCCCCTCGGGCGGCCAGGGGGGAGGTGAGCAGTTCTTC.

This clonotype was observed many times. The CDR3 is CASSLRTDSVTQYF. CDR3 coding DNA: TGTGCCAGCAGCCTAAGGACAGACAGTGTGACCCAGTACTTC. V gene TRBV9 combines with J gene TRBJ2-5; maybe TRBD1 (6 bases). Germline loops: CDR1 SGDLS, CDR2 YYNGEE. This CDR3 spans 14 amino acids. V was trimmed by 4 bases and J by 7 bases, leaving 17 bases between them. Based on the CDR3 plus reference TRBV9 and TRBJ2-5, the full variable domain is DSGVTQTPKHLITATGQRVTLRCSPRSGDLSVYWYQQSLDQGLQFLIQYYNGEERAKGNILERFSAQQFPDLHSELNLSSLELGDSALYFCASSLRTDSVTQYFGPGTRLLVL.

Ten or more counts support this clonotype. Here the CDR3 reads CASSRPGRLSSGANVLTF. Here the CDR3 DNA reads TGTGCCAGCAGTCGTCCGGGACGGCTGAGCTCTGGGGCCAACGTCCTGACTTTC. The V and J genes are TRBV6-1 and TRBJ2-6, with D perhaps being TRBD1 or TRBD2 (5 bases each). Per the germline V gene, CDR1 is MNHNS and CDR2 is SASEGT. V was pared by 5 bases and J by 0 bases, with 17 bases between. The CDR3 is 18 residues long.

Notes on this clonotype: This clone may be a read error of a much larger clone one base away. The chain uses TRBV2 and TRBJ2-1, with D perhaps matching TRBD2 (6 bases). The CDR3 sequence is 13 residues long. Germline V gene data show CDR1 as SNHLY and CDR2 as FYNNEI. The CDR3 DNA sequence: TGTGGCAGCAGGGAGGACTCGATCGATGAGCAGTTCTTC. This gives the protein CGSREDSIDEQFF.

V gene TRBV14 combines with J gene TRBJ2-5; no firm D call. The germline V gene encodes CDR1 SGHDN and CDR2 FVKESK. This CDR3 has 15 amino acids. V shed 0 bases and J shed 13 bases, with 21 bases lying between them. For the CDR3, the DNA is TGTGCCAGCAGCCAAGAAGGTATCCCCCCTCTCGAGCGGTACTTC. This gives the protein CASSQEGIPPLERYF.

This clonotype was counted many times. DNA of the CDR3: TGTGCCAGCAGCCCTCCCCCGGGACAGCGCCGCTACGAGCAGTACTTC. It codes for CASSPPPGQRRYEQYF. The chain employs TRBV5-6 and TRBJ2-7; TRBD1 matches at 7 bases. The CDR3 loop spans 16 amino acids. The germline CDR1 and CDR2 sequences are SGHDT and YYEEEE. J was trimmed by 3 bases and V by 4 bases; bases with no gene match: 13.